What follows are 14 T cell receptor beta chains derived from one specimen sequenced in a study of CD8 T cells in Susac syndrome. RNA amounts of roughly 0.45 to 1 ug underwent reverse transcription with random hexamers. MiXCR was run by TCRdb on the immunoSEQ multiplex PCR reads, yielding one entry per CDR3 protein. The repertoire holds about 300,000 distinct CDR3 sequences, with roughly 85% as singletons. Input material: CD8+ T cells from PBMCs. The receptors originated from a human donor with multiple sclerosis.

The chain combines TRBV14 with TRBJ1-2, with D tentatively TRBD1 (6 bases). Germline V CDR1 and CDR2: SGHDN, FVKESK. Trimming took 4 bases from V and 3 from J, leaving 21 bases between them. The CDR3 is 17 residues long. The DNA of the CDR3 is TGTGCCAGCAGCCCTCAGGGGAGAGCAAAGGGGTACTATGGCTACACCTTC. As protein: CASSPQGRAKGYYGYTF.

The genes are TRBV12-3 or TRBV12-4 and TRBJ2-1; D unclear. Trimming pared 7 bases from V and 0 bases from J, leaving 13 bases between. CDR3 size: 15 residues. CDR3 protein: CASTPRLSSYNEQFF. CDR3 nucleotides: TGTGCCAGCACCCCCCGACTCAGCTCCTACAATGAGCAGTTCTTC.

V usage is TRBV7-9 and J usage is TRBJ2-3; weak D call: TRBD2 (5 bases). The CDR3 has 14 amino acids. Per germline, CDR1 SEHNR and CDR2 FQNEAQ (reference sequence). The V gene lost 1 base and the J gene lost 9 bases, with 14 bases spanning the gap. The CDR3 is CASSLGREGNTQYF. The CDR3, as DNA: TGTGCCAGCAGCTTAGGCCGGGAAGGAAACACGCAGTATTTT. The variable domain in full, completed from reference TRBV7-9 and TRBJ2-3, reads DTGVSQNPRHKITKRGQNVTFRCDPISEHNRLYWYRQTLGQGPEFLTYFQNEAQLEKSRLLSDRFSAERPKGSFSTLEIQRTEQGDSAMYLCASSLGREGNTQYFGPGTRLTVL.

CDR3 protein: CASSDLPGLAGLAKNIQYF. The CDR3, as DNA: TGCGCCAGCAGTGACCTACCGGGACTAGCGGGATTGGCCAAAAACATTCAGTACTTC. The genes are TRBV10-2 and TRBJ2-4; 13 nucleotides line up with TRBD2. The germline CDR1 and CDR2 sequences are WSHSY and SAAADI. The trim removed 3 bases at V and 1 base at J, leaving 9 bases unmatched. This CDR3 contains 19 residues.

V usage is TRBV7-6 and J usage is TRBJ2-5; D gene uncertain. The CDR3 has 15 amino acids. V lost 2 bases, J lost 4 bases, and 14 bases lay in between. In germline, CDR1 is SGHVS, CDR2 FNYEAQ. CDR3 nucleotide sequence: TGTGCCAGCAGCTTATTAGCTCCGAAGGTAGAGACCCAGTACTTC. This codes for CASSLLAPKVETQYF.

The J gene is TRBJ2-1, the V gene TRBV28, with D perhaps being TRBD1 or TRBD2 (5 bases each). The V end lost 6 bases, the J end lost 2 bases, and 20 bases lay between the germline ends. Germline lookup yields CDR1 MDHEN and CDR2 SYDVKM. The CDR3 runs 17 residues. As DNA, the CDR3 is TGTGCCAGCAGCTGGGCCCGGGCCGGGACCACCTACAATGAGCAGTTCTTC. It codes for CASSWARAGTTYNEQFF. Together with reference TRBV28 and TRBJ2-1, the CDR3 gives the full variable domain: DVKVTQSSRYLVKRTGEKVFLECVQDMDHENMFWYRQDPGLGLRLIYFSYDVKMKEKGDIPEGYSVSREKKERFSLILESASTNQTSMYLCASSWARAGTTYNEQFFGPGTRLTVL.

The V and J genes are TRBV12-3 or TRBV12-4 and TRBJ2-1; 10 bases line up with TRBD1. V lost 1 base and J lost 7; bases outside the gene matches: 4. This CDR3 contains 15 residues. The CDR3 sequence: CASSLGQGARNEQFF. CDR3 sequence (DNA): TGTGCCAGCAGTTTAGGACAGGGGGCGCGGAATGAGCAGTTCTTC.

This clonotype showed up just a few times. The CDR3 protein is CSARDFGGGPDTQYF. The CDR3 DNA reads TGCAGTGCTAGAGATTTTGGGGGAGGGCCAGATACGCAGTATTTT. The gene calls are TRBV20-1 and TRBJ2-3, with 7 nucleotides matching TRBD2. With V trimmed by 0 bases and J by 4 bases, 7 bases remained unmatched. Germline V CDR1 and CDR2: DFQATT, SNEGSKA (reference sequence). The CDR3 length is 15 residues.

The chain employs TRBV11-2 and TRBJ2-1, with unresolved D. Germline CDR1 reads SGHAT; CDR2 reads FQNNGV. The CDR3 covers 16 residues. V was pared by 4 bases and J by 0 bases, with 13 bases between. In nucleotides, the CDR3 is TGTGCCAGCAGCTCCTTGTGGGGTAGCTCCTACAATGAGCAGTTCTTC. This encodes CASSSLWGSSYNEQFF.

This chain joins TRBV6-1 and TRBJ2-1; possibly TRBD2 for D (7 bases). The CDR3 length is 14 residues. The V and J ends lost 5 bases and 8 bases respectively, with 16 bases between them. The germline CDR1 and CDR2 sequences are MNHNS and SASEGT. The CDR3 DNA is TGTGCCAGCAGTTGGCAGGGAGGGGGTCATGAGCAGTTCTTC. Amino acid sequence: CASSWQGGGHEQFF.

The gene calls are TRBV29-1 and TRBJ1-1; 7 bases agree with TRBD1. This CDR3 is 16 amino acids long. V was clipped by 1 base and J by 1 base; unmatched bases: 9. The germline V gene encodes CDR1 SQVTM and CDR2 ANQGSEA. The CDR3 loop is CSVEGWDSRWNTEAFF. The CDR3 DNA sequence: TGCAGCGTTGAAGGCTGGGACAGCAGATGGAACACTGAAGCTTTCTTT.

V and J are TRBV28 and TRBJ2-1, with 8 bases lining up with TRBD2. V lost 4 bases to trimming and J lost 8 bases; unmatched junction nucleotides: 13. In germline, CDR1 is MDHEN, CDR2 SYDVKM. This CDR3 is built from 16 residues. The CDR3 loop is CASSSSSGNIIYEQFF. For the CDR3, the DNA is TGTGCCAGCAGTTCGAGTAGCGGGAACATTATATATGAGCAGTTCTTC.

The rearrangement uses TRBV30 and TRBJ2-7, with TRBD2 identical over 12 bases. CDR3 length equals 15 residues. CDR1 and CDR2 from the germline V gene are GTSNPN and SVGIG (reference sequence). With V trimmed by 0 bases and J by 3 bases, 3 bases remained unmatched. CDR3 amino acids: CAWSVGTSGYYEQYF. DNA of the CDR3: TGTGCCTGGAGTGTAGGGACTAGCGGGTACTACGAGCAGTACTTC.

The V gene is TRBV14, the J gene TRBJ2-7; the D is unclear. The CDR3 consists of 16 residues. The V end lost 1 base, the J end lost 0 bases, and 13 bases lay between the germline ends. The V gene's germline CDR1 is SGHDN and CDR2 FVKESK. In DNA, the CDR3 is TGTGCCAGCAGCCAAGGCTCCCGAGCGTACTCCTACGAGCAGTACTTC. It codes for CASSQGSRAYSYEQYF.